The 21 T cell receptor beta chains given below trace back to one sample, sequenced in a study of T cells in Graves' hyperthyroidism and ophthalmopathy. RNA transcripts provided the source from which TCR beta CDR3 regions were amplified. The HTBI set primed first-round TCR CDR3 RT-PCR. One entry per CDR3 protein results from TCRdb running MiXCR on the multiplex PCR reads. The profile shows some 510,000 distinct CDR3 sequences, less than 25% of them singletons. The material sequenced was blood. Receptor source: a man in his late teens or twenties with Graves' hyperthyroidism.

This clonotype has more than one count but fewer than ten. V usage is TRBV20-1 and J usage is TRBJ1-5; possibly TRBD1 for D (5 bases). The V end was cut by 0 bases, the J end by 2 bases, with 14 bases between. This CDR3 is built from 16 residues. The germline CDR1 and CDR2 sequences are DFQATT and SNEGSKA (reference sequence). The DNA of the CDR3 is TGCAGTGCTAGAGATCGCGGGGCGTTGGGCAATCAGCCCCAGCATTTT. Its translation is CSARDRGALGNQPQHF.

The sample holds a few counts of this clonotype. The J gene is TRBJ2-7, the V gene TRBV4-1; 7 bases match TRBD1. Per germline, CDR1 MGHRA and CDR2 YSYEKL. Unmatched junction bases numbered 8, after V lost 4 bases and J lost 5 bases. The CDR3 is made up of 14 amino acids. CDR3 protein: CASSPFDRDDEQYF. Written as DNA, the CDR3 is TGCGCCAGCAGCCCCTTTGACAGGGACGACGAGCAGTACTTC.

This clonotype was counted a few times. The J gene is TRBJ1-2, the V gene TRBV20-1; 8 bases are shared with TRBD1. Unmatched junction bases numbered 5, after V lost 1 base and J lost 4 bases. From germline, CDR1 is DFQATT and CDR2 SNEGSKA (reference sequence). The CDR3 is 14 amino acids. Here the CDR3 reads CSARVPGGVYGYTF. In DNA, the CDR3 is TGCAGTGCTAGAGTCCCAGGGGGCGTCTATGGCTACACCTTC.

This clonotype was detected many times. The DNA of the CDR3 is TGTGCCAGCAACAGGCTCCTAGCCAAAAACATTCAGTACTTC. Its translation is CASNRLLAKNIQYF. This chain links TRBV2 with TRBJ2-4; possibly TRBD1 for D (5 bases). Germline assignment: CDR1 SNHLY and CDR2 FYNNEI. V gave up 7 bases and J gave up 0 bases, with 10 bases separating them. CDR3 length: 14 residues.

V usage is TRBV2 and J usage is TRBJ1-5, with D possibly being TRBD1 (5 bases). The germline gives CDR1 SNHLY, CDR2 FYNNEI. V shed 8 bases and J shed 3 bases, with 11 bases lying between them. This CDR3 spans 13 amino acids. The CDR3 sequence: CASADRYNQPQHF. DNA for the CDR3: TGTGCCAGCGCAGACAGATACAATCAGCCCCAGCATTTT.

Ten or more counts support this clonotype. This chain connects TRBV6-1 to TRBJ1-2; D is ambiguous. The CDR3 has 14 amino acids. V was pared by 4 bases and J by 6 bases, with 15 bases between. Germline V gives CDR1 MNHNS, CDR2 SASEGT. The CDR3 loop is CASSATGGRDGYTF. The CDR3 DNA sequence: TGTGCCAGCAGTGCCACGGGTGGGCGAGATGGCTACACCTTC.

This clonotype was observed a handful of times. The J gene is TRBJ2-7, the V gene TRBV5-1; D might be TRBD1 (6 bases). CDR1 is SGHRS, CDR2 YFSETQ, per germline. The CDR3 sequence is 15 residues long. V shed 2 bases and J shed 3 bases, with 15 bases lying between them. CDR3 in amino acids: CASSFGQLPNYEQYF. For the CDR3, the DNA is TGCGCCAGCAGCTTCGGACAGCTTCCAAACTACGAGCAGTACTTC.

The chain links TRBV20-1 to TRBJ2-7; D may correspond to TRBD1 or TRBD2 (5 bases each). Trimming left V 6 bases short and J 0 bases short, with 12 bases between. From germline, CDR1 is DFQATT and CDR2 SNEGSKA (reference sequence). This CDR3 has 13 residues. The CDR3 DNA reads TGCAGTGCCGGGGACCGACACTCCTACGAGCAGTACTTC. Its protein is CSAGDRHSYEQYF.

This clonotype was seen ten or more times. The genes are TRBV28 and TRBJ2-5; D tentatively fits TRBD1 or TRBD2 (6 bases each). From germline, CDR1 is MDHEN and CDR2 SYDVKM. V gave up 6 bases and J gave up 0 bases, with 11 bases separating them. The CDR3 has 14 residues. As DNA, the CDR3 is TGTGCCAGCAGGGTAGGGGGGAACCAAGAGACCCAGTACTTC. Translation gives CASRVGGNQETQYF.

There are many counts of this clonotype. CDR3 DNA sequence: TGCAGCGTTGAAGATTTCATAGTCGGGACAGCCTACTATGGCTACACCTTC. This gives the protein CSVEDFIVGTAYYGYTF. The rearrangement uses TRBV29-1 and TRBJ1-2, with 7 positions matching TRBD1. This CDR3 has 17 amino acids. Germline CDR1 SQVTM, CDR2 ANQGSEA. The V and J ends lost 0 bases and 3 bases, in that order; junction bases with no gene match: 13.

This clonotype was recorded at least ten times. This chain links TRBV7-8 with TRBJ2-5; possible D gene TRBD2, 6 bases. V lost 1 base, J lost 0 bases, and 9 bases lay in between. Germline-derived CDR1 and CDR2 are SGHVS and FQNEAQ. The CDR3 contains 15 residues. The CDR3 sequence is CASSLVGGNQETQYF. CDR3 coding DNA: TGTGCCAGCAGCTTAGTCGGCGGGAACCAAGAGACCCAGTACTTC.

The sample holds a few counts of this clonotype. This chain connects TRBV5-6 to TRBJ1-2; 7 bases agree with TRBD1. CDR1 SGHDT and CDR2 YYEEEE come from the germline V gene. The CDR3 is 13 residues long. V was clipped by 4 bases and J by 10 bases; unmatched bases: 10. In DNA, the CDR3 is TGTGCCAGCAGCCCTGACAGGGTATTCTCCTACACCTTC. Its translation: CASSPDRVFSYTF.

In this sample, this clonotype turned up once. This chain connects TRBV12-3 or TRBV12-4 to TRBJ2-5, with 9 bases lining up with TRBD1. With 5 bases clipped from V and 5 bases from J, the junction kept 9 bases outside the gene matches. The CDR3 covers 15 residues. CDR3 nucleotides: TGTGCCAGCAGTCCAGGACAGGGGTGGAGGGAGACCCAGTACTTC. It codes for CASSPGQGWRETQYF.

CDR3: CASSSSDSDTGELFF. The CDR3 bases are TGTGCCAGCAGCTCATCAGACTCCGACACCGGGGAGCTGTTTTTT. This rearrangement joins TRBV12-3 or TRBV12-4 to TRBJ2-2; no firm D call. V dropped 6 bases and J dropped 3 bases, with 14 bases sitting between them. This CDR3 is 15 amino acids long.

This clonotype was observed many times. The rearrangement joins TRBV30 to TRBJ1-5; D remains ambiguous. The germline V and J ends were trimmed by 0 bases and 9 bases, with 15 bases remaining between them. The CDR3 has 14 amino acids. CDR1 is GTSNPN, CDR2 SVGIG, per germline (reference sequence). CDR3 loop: CAWSVAPVQWPQHF. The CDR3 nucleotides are TGTGCCTGGAGTGTGGCCCCGGTTCAATGGCCCCAGCATTTT. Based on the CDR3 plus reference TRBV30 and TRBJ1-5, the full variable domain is SQTIHQWPATLVQPVGSPLSLECTVEGTSNPNLYWYRQAAGRGLQLLFYSVGIGQISSEVPQNLSASRPQDRQFILSSKKLLLSDSGFYLCAWSVAPVQWPQHFGDGTRLSIL.

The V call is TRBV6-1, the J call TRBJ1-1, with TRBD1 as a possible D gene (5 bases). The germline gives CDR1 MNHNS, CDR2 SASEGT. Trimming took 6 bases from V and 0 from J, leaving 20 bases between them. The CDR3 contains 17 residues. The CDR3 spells CASSLTSGTILNTEAFF. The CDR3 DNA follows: TGTGCCAGCAGCCTTACCTCCGGGACGATCTTGAACACTGAAGCTTTCTTT.

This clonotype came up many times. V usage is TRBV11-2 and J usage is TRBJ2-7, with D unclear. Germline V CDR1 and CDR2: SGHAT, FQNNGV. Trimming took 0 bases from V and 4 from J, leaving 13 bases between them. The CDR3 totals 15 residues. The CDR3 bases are TGTGCCAGCAGCTTAGATCACGGGTCCGCGTACGAGCAGTACTTC. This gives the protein CASSLDHGSAYEQYF. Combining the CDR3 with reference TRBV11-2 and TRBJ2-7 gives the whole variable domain EAGVAQSPRYKIIEKRQSVAFWCNPISGHATLYWYQQILGQGPKLLIQFQNNGVVDDSQLPKDRFSAERLKGVDSTLKIQPAKLEDSAVYLCASSLDHGSAYEQYFGPGTRLTVT.

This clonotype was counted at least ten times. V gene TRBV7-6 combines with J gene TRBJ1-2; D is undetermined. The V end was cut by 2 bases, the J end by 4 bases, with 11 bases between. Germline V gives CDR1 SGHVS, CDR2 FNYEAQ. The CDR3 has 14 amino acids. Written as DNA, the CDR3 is TGTGCCAGCAGCTTAAACCCTCTAGTCTATGGCTACACCTTC. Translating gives CASSLNPLVYGYTF.

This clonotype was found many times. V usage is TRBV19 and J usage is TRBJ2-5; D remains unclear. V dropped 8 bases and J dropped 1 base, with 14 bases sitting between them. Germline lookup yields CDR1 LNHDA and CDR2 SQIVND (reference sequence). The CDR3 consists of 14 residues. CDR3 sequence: CASGLDGTQETQYF. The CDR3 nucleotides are TGTGCCAGTGGCTTGGACGGCACCCAAGAGACCCAGTACTTC.

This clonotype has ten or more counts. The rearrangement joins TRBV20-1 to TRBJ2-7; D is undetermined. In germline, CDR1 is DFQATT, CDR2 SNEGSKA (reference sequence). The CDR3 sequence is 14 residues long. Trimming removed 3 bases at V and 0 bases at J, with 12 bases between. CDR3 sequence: CSASPGGISYEQYF. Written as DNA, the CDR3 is TGCAGTGCTAGCCCGGGTGGGATCTCCTACGAGCAGTACTTC.

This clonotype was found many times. In nucleotides, the CDR3 is TGTGCCAGCAGCCGTATCGGGTATGGCTACACCTTC. This gives the protein CASSRIGYGYTF. The V gene is TRBV7-9, the J gene TRBJ1-2; no clear D. Germline V lookup: CDR1 SEHNR, CDR2 FQNEAQ (reference sequence). V lost 5 bases and J 5 bases, leaving 9 bases between the germline ends. This CDR3 region has 12 residues.